Each of the 15 T cell receptor beta chains below was sequenced from the same sample in a study of T cells of healthy individuals. TCRdb analysed the 5' RACE reads with MiXCR anew, one entry per CDR3 protein. The data contain about 41,000 distinct CDR3 sequences, around 4.5% of them singletons. Source of these receptors: a human donor in good health.

This clonotype was seen at least ten times. The rearrangement links TRBV5-1 to TRBJ1-1; unclear D gene. The CDR3 extends over 16 amino acids. Germline CDR1 and CDR2: SGHRS and YFSETQ. V was shortened by 0 bases and J by 5 bases, with 17 bases between the two germline ends. The CDR3 protein is CASSLAPARTGTEAFF. CDR3 DNA: TGCGCCAGCAGCTTGGCGCCGGCTCGGACGGGGACTGAAGCTTTCTTT.

This clonotype appeared a few times. The chain uses TRBV12-3 or TRBV12-4 and TRBJ1-6, with D hard to call. The CDR3 has 14 residues. Deletions cut 4 bases from V and 5 bases from J, with 9 bases between. CDR3 DNA sequence: TGTGCCAGCAGTTATTGGGATGATAATTCACCCCTCCACTTT. Amino acids: CASSYWDDNSPLHF.

This clonotype came up many times. The CDR3 DNA sequence: TGCAGTGCTCTACAGGGCAGCAATCAGCCCCAGCATTTT. It codes for CSALQGSNQPQHF. The J gene is TRBJ1-5, the V gene TRBV20-1, with D possibly being TRBD1 (6 bases). The CDR3 is 13 amino acids. V shed 5 bases and J shed 1 base, with 9 bases lying between them. From germline, CDR1 is DFQATT and CDR2 SNEGSKA (reference sequence).

This clonotype was found a few times. The chain carries TRBV20-1 and TRBJ1-6; D uncertain. CDR1 and CDR2 from the germline V gene are DFQATT and SNEGSKA (reference sequence). The V gene lost 5 bases and the J gene lost 6 bases, with 11 bases spanning the gap. The CDR3 contains 13 residues. CDR3 loop: CSASGLPNSPLHF. The CDR3 bases are TGCAGTGCTTCAGGACTCCCTAATTCACCCCTCCACTTT.

This clonotype showed up many times. This chain links TRBV7-8 with TRBJ2-6; D not resolved. Germline V gives CDR1 SGHVS, CDR2 FQNEAQ. The V gene lost 8 bases and the J gene lost 0 bases, with 8 bases spanning the gap. This CDR3 has 14 residues. Written as DNA, the CDR3 is TGTGCCAGCGTAGGTGCCTCTGGGGCCAACGTCCTGACTTTC. It specifies CASVGASGANVLTF.

This clonotype has a handful of counts. This chain joins TRBV30 and TRBJ1-1; 9 bases agree with TRBD1. The ends lost 3 bases at V and 2 bases at J; junction bases unmatched: 4. From germline, CDR1 is GTSNPN and CDR2 SVGIG (reference sequence). The CDR3 extends over 14 amino acids. The CDR3: CAWRRDRENTEAFF. The CDR3 DNA follows: TGTGCCTGGAGGAGGGACAGGGAAAACACTGAAGCTTTCTTT.

The rearrangement uses TRBV6-6 and TRBJ2-7; the D call may be TRBD1 or TRBD2 (5 bases each). CDR1 MNHNY and CDR2 SVGAGI come from the germline V gene (reference sequence). Trimming removed 2 bases at V and 4 bases at J, with 9 bases between. This CDR3 is 13 amino acids long. The CDR3 region has the DNA TGTGCCAGCAGTTACAGGGACCCTTACGAGCAGTACTTC. Translated: CASSYRDPYEQYF.

Ten or more counts support this clonotype. The chain has TRBV29-1 and TRBJ2-3; D perhaps matches TRBD1 (5 bases). CDR1 and CDR2 from the germline V gene are SQVTM and ANQGSEA. Trimming cost V 8 bases and J 0 bases, with 24 bases left between them. The CDR3 has 17 residues. The CDR3: CSSLGQPQNPSTDTQYF. The CDR3 DNA sequence: TGCAGCTCCCTGGGGCAGCCCCAGAATCCTAGCACAGATACGCAGTATTTT.

This clonotype has a handful of counts. The rearrangement uses TRBV6-5 and TRBJ2-5; D gene uncertain. Trimming stripped 5 bases from V and 1 base from J, with 2 bases between. The length of the CDR3 is 11 residues. Germline V gene data show CDR1 as MNHEY and CDR2 as SVGAGI. CDR3 sequence: CASSRQETQYF. The CDR3 DNA reads TGTGCCAGCAGTCGCCAAGAGACCCAGTACTTC.

This clonotype was counted at least ten times. The chain has TRBV6-2 or TRBV6-3 and TRBJ1-5, with no clear D. Per germline, CDR1 MNHEY and CDR2 SVGEGT. CDR3 length equals 14 residues. V was cut by 2 bases and J by 6 bases, with 11 bases left in between. CDR3 amino acids: CASSYLGSSQPQHF. Written as DNA, the CDR3 is TGTGCCAGCAGTTACCTAGGGAGTTCTCAGCCCCAGCATTTT.

This clonotype was recorded at least ten times. In DNA, the CDR3 is TGTGCCAGCAGTTCCCCGGGATTTCAAATGAACACTGAAGCTTTCTTT. Its protein is CASSSPGFQMNTEAFF. The V call is TRBV6-5, the J call TRBJ1-1; no clear D. V was cut by 4 bases and J by 0 bases, with 15 bases left in between. In germline, CDR1 is MNHEY, CDR2 SVGAGI. The CDR3 runs 16 residues.

Ten or more counts support this clonotype. The chain combines TRBV12-3 or TRBV12-4 with TRBJ1-5; TRBD1 is a possible D gene (6 bases). This CDR3 region has 14 residues. Trimming took off 6 bases at V and 1 base at J, with 10 bases between the two ends. The chain's CDR3 is CASRSGTSNQPQHF. CDR3 sequence (DNA): TGTGCCAGCAGGTCCGGGACAAGCAATCAGCCCCAGCATTTT.

This clonotype was seen at least ten times. The chain links TRBV7-3 to TRBJ2-2; no definite D call. The CDR3 length is 14 residues. Germline values: CDR1 SGHTA, CDR2 FQGTGA. The V gene lost 1 base and the J gene lost 0 bases, with 3 bases spanning the gap. CDR3 amino acids: CASSLNPNTGELFF. The CDR3 nucleotides are TGTGCCAGCAGCTTAAACCCGAACACCGGGGAGCTGTTTTTT.

This clonotype was recorded many times. The V call is TRBV20-1, the J call TRBJ1-2; D is possibly TRBD1 (5 bases). Germline V gene sequence: CDR1 DFQATT, CDR2 SNEGSKA (reference sequence). This CDR3 is built from 16 residues. The V gene lost 1 base and the J gene lost 2 bases, with 17 bases spanning the gap. The CDR3 is CSARGGRQVINYGYTF. For the CDR3, the DNA is TGCAGTGCTAGAGGGGGGAGGCAGGTCATAAACTATGGCTACACCTTC.

This clonotype turned up a few times. V is TRBV10-1 and J is TRBJ2-2; the D gene is possibly TRBD2 (6 bases). The CDR3 sequence is 14 residues long. In germline, CDR1 is WNHNN, CDR2 SYGVQD (reference sequence). V lost 5 bases to trimming and J lost 4 bases, with 11 bases between them. In nucleotides, the CDR3 is TGCGCCAGCAGTCGGGAGTGGGGCACCGGGGAGCTGTTTTTT. It specifies CASSREWGTGELFF.